This T cell receptor beta chain was recorded in a study of blood T cell repertoires in COVID-19. Looking at the study overall: COVID-19 samples, acute and convalescent, were from the United States, Italy and Spain.

Clones were sequenced by immunoSEQ multiplex PCR, and TCRdb holds only the in-frame ones, with some missing. This sample has 150,000 to 200,000 clones, with approximately 90% found just once. Germline V gives CDR1 MNHEY, CDR2 SVGEGT. V shed 5 bases and J shed 4 bases, with 10 bases lying between them. This CDR3 region has 13 residues. Material for sequencing was peripheral blood. The receptor's source is a man aged 35 to 55 with active or convalescent COVID-19. The chain has TRBV6-2 or TRBV6-3 and TRBJ2-3; no definite D call. The CDR3 loop reads CASSNPLADTQYF. CDR3 bases: TGTGCCAGCAGTAACCCGCTAGCAGATACGCAGTATTTT.